The table lists the clone carrying this TCR beta chain with many counts. Its target is not known. This sample is part of a study of early T cells in non-severe SARS-CoV-2 infection. Study context: The sequenced material was bulk RNA from unsorted whole blood, and its chains were unpaired. Broader study findings: Lookups in VDJdb leaned toward anti-spike CD8 responses and missed private and CD4 specificities.

Individual cDNA molecules received unique molecular identifiers. TCRdb re-called the 5' RACE reads through MiXCR, storing one row per CDR3 protein. The sample records about 72,000 distinct CDR3 sequences, roughly a tenth being singletons. Looked up from germline, CDR1 is MNHNS and CDR2 is SASEGT. Trimming took off 3 bases at V and 4 bases at J, with 9 bases between the two ends. The CDR3 spans 13 residues. This sample comprised whole blood, obtained at baseline. The genes are TRBV6-1 and TRBJ2-5, with a possible D match to TRBD1 (5 bases). The TCR was taken from an adult who was a healthcare worker with PCR-confirmed SARS-CoV-2 infection or an uninfected control (not recorded which). The CDR3 DNA reads TGTGCCAGCAGTGATGTGGGGCGAGAGACCCAGTACTTC. Its protein is CASSDVGRETQYF.